This T cell receptor (beta chain) derives from a study of vaccination effects on CD4 cells after COVID-19. About the study: Expansion of antigen-specific CD4+ T cells with viral peptide pools was carried out by the ViraFEST assay before sequencing. Overall study results and limits: Clones of infection and vaccine origin contracted markedly late after vaccination.

This clone was counted only a few times. Antigen unknown. V dropped 2 bases and J dropped 8; count of bases not matched to a gene: 10. Germline assignment: CDR1 SGHRS and CDR2 YFSETQ. There are 15 residues in the CDR3. After less than 11 days in culture, the CD4+ T cells were isolated. All participants had two doses of either the BNT162b2 or mRNA-1273 vaccine. Half-medium changes using IL-2 medium occurred on days 3 and 7. The assay was immunoSEQ multiplex PCR, and TCRdb's table has in-frame clones only and misses some. The data contain tens of thousands of clones, around two thirds of them seen just once; the ten biggest clones take up 2.2%.

The rearrangement links TRBV5-1 to TRBJ1-2, with 9 bases aligning to TRBD1. This TCR was recovered from a human donor who received a COVID-19 vaccine. This specimen consisted of CD4+ T cells from PBMCs cultured without peptide, obtained after COVID-19 vaccination. The CDR3 DNA follows: TGCGCCAGCAGCTTATCCTCCGGGACAGGGAACGGCTACACCTTC. It codes for CASSLSSGTGNGYTF.